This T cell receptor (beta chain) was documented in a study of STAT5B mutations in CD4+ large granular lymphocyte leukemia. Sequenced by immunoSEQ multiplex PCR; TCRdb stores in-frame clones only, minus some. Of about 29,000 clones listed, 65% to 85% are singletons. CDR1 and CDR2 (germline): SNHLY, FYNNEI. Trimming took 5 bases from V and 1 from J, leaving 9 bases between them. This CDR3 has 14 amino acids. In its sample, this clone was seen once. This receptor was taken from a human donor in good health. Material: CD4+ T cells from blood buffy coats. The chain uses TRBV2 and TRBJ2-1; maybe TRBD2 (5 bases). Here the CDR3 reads CASSLTGSYNEQFF. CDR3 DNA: TGTGCCAGCAGTTTGACGGGATCCTACAATGAGCAGTTCTTC.